The source of this T cell receptor (beta chain) is a study of T-cell reconstitution after alpha-beta-depleted transplantation in children. This clonotype was recorded at least ten times. The CDR3 runs to 15 residues. Germline-derived CDR1 and CDR2 are DFQATT and SNEGSKA (reference sequence). V lost 6 bases and J lost 7, with 21 bases in between. The TCRbeta library was prepared with unique molecular identifiers. MiXCR, run by TCRdb on the PCR reads, gives a single entry per CDR3 protein. Found here are under 450,000 distinct CDR3 sequences, about an eighth of them singletons; the top ten hold 3.5% to 4.5%.

The TCR originated in a human donor who donated a stem cell graft to a child with Fanconi anemia. Sequencing used PBMCs, obtained from the stem cell graft. The V and J genes are TRBV20-1 and TRBJ2-2, with a tentative D call TRBD2 (7 bases). CDR3 sequence reads: CSAPYAGARGGELFF. Here the CDR3 DNA reads TGCAGTGCCCCCTACGCGGGGGCGCGAGGCGGGGAGCTGTTTTTT.